What follows are 2 T cell receptor beta chains derived from one specimen sequenced in a study of blood T cell repertoires in COVID-19. Sequenced by immunoSEQ multiplex PCR; TCRdb stores in-frame clones only, minus some. The table has approximately 210,000 clones, over 70% seen once. The sequenced sample consisted of peripheral blood. Receptor source: a woman between 45 and 65 years old with acute or convalescent COVID-19.

This chain connects TRBV5-4 to TRBJ2-2; D is ambiguous. The CDR3 has 16 residues. Germline V CDR1 and CDR2: SGHNT, YYREEE (reference sequence). V was trimmed by 4 bases and J by 1 base, leaving 14 bases between them. In nucleotides, the CDR3 is TGTGCCAGCAGCGCAGGTTCTTATGGGAACACCGGGGAGCTGTTTTTT. Residues: CASSAGSYGNTGELFF.

The chain carries TRBV11-2 and TRBJ1-2, with 8 bases that match TRBD1. The V and J ends lost 5 bases and 5 bases, in that order; junction bases with no gene match: 7. Germline V gives CDR1 SGHAT, CDR2 FQNNGV. There are 14 residues in the CDR3. The CDR3 protein is CASSPAHRGYGYTF. For the CDR3, the DNA is TGTGCCAGCAGCCCAGCCCACAGGGGGTATGGCTACACCTTC.